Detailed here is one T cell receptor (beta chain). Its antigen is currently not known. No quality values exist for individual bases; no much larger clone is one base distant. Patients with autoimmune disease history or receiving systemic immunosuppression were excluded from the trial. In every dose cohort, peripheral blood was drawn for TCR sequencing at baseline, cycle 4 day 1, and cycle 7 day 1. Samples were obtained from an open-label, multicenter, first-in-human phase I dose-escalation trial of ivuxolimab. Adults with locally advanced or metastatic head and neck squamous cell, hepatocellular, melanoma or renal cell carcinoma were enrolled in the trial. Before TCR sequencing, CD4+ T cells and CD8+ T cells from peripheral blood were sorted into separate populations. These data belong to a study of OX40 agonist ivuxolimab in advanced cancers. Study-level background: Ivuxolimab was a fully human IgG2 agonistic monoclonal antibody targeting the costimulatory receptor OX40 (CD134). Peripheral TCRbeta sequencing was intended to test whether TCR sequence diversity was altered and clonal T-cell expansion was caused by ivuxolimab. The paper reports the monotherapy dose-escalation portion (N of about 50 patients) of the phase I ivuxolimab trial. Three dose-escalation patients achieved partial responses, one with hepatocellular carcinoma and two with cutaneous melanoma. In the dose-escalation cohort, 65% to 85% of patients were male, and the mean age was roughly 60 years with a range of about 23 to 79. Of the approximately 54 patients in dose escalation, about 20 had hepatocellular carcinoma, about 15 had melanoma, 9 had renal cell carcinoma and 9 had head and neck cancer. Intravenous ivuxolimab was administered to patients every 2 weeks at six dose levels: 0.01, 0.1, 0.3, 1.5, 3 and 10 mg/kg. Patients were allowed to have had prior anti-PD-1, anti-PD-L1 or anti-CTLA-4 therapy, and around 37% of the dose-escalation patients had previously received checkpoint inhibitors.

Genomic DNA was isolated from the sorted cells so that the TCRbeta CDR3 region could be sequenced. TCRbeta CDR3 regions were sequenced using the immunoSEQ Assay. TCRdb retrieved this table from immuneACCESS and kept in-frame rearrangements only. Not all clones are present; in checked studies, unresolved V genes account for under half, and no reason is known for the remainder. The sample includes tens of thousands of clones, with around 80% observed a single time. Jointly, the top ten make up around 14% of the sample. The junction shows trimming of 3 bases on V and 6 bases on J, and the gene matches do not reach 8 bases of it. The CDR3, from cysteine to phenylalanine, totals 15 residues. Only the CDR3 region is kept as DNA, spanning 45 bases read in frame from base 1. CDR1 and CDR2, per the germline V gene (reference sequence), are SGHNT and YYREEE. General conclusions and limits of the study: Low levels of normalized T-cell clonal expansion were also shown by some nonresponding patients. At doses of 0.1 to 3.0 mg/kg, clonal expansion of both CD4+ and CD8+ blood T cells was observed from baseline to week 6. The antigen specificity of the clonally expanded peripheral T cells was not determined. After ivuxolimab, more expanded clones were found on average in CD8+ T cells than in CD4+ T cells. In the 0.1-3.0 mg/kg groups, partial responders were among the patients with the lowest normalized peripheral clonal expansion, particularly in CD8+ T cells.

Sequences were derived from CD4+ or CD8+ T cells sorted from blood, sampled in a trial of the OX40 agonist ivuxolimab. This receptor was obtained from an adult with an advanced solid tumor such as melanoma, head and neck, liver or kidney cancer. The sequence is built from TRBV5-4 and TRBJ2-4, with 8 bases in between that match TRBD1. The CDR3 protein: CASSSPGTGINIQYF. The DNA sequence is TGTGCCAGCAGCTCCCCCGGGACAGGTATAAACATTCAGTACTTC.